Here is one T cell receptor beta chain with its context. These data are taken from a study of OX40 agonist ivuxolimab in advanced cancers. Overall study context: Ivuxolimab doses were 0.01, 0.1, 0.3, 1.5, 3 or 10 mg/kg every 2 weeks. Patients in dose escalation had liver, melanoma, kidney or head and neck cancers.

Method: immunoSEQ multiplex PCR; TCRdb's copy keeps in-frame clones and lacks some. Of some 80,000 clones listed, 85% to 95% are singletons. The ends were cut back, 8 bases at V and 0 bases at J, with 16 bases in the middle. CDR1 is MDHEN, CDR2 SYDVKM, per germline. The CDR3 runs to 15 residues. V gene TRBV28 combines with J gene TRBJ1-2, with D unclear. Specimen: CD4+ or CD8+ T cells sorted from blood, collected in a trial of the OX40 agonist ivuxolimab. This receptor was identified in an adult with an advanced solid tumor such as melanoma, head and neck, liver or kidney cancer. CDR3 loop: CASSRDMKANYGYTF. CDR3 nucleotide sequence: TGTGCCAGCTCTCGGGATATGAAAGCTAACTATGGCTACACCTTC.